This T cell receptor beta chain was recovered during a study of blood T cell repertoires in COVID-19. The method was immunoSEQ multiplex PCR; TCRdb's version includes in-frame clones alone and lacks a portion of them. The sample lists about 400,000 clones, just under 90% occurring once. CDR1 and CDR2 from the germline V gene are SGHVS and FNYEAQ. This CDR3 comprises 12 residues. Trimming cost V 8 bases and J 0 bases, with 5 bases left between them. This rearrangement joins TRBV7-6 to TRBJ1-3; D unclear. Sequences were obtained from PBMCs or T cells enriched from blood (not recorded which). This clonotype was obtained from a woman aged 50 to 60 who had recovered from COVID-19. CDR3 DNA: TGTGCCAGCGGAGGCTCTGGAAACACCATATATTTT. Amino acid sequence: CASGGSGNTIYF.